This T cell receptor beta chain was obtained from a study of blood T cell repertoires in COVID-19. Trimming removed 7 bases at V and 0 bases at J, with 16 bases between. This CDR3 contains 15 residues. The germline V gene has CDR1 MDHEN and CDR2 SYDVKM. Here immunoSEQ multiplex PCR was the method, and the copy in TCRdb shows in-frame clones only, minus some. Of about 150,000 clones listed, around 87% are singletons. This sequence originates from a middle-aged woman with acute or convalescent COVID-19. The chain couples TRBV28 to TRBJ2-7; D is perhaps TRBD1 (6 bases). Sequencing input: peripheral blood. CDR3 sequence (DNA): TGTGCCAGCACCACCCAGGGGTCCAGCTCCTACGAGCAGTACTTC. It specifies CASTTQGSSSYEQYF. Full variable domain (rest looked up from reference TRBV28 and TRBJ2-7): DVKVTQSSRYLVKRTGEKVFLECVQDMDHENMFWYRQDPGLGLRLIYFSYDVKMKEKGDIPEGYSVSREKKERFSLILESASTNQTSMYLCASTTQGSSSYEQYFGPGTRLTVT.